This T cell receptor beta chain came from a study of human T cells and chemical hapten exposure. Via MiXCR, TCRdb re-called the RACE reads, giving one row per CDR3 protein. This table holds under 50,000 distinct CDR3 sequences, more than 8% found once. Time point meaning: patch test 3, about 24 weeks after DPC sensitization. The sample's treatment: therapeutic diphenylcyclopropenone sensitization with weekly scalp DPC. The authors extracted total RNA from unfractionated whole blood. This clonotype was picked up many times. This TCR came from a man in his forties or fifties with alopecia areata. Some clones in this sample may be carry-over from other donors' samples. The specimen was whole blood, collected in connection with sensitization to the hapten diphenylcyclopropenone (DPC).

CDR3 in amino acids: CASSGTRNYNEQFF. The CDR3 DNA follows: TGTGCCAGCAGCGGGACTCGCAATTACAATGAGCAGTTCTTC. This chain uses TRBV2 with TRBJ2-1, with D possibly TRBD2 on 6 matching bases. The CDR3 contains 14 residues. CDR1 and CDR2 from the germline V gene are SNHLY and FYNNEI. Trimming took 6 bases from V and 4 from J, leaving 13 bases between them.